Below are 29 T cell receptor beta chains sequenced from a single sample in a study of blood T cell repertoires in COVID-19. TCRdb's copy holds only in-frame clones and misses some; the assay was immunoSEQ multiplex PCR. Altogether under 85,000 clones are present, roughly four fifths being singletons, with the ten largest covering about an eighth. The sample comprised peripheral blood. The receptors derive from a man in his fifties or sixties with COVID-19, enrolled during active disease.

The V gene is TRBV14, the J gene TRBJ2-3; a possible D gene is TRBD2 (5 bases). V was shortened by 1 base and J by 0 bases, with 11 bases between the two germline ends. Germline values: CDR1 SGHDN, CDR2 FVKESK. The CDR3 spans 16 residues. CDR3 coding DNA: TGTGCCAGCAGCCAAGTTGCGGGCTCTAGCACAGATACGCAGTATTTT. Protein product: CASSQVAGSSTDTQYF.

This clone was detected only a few times. The rearrangement links TRBV6-1 to TRBJ2-3; D might be TRBD2 (6 bases). V was pared by 3 bases and J by 6 bases, with 13 bases between. The CDR3 is 14 residues long. The germline V gene has CDR1 MNHNS and CDR2 SASEGT. This CDR3 is CASSDPSGLDTQYF. The DNA for the CDR3 is TGTGCCAGCAGTGACCCCAGCGGGCTCGATACGCAGTATTTT.

This rearrangement joins TRBV5-6 to TRBJ2-2; D is undetermined. The CDR3 spans 11 residues. Germline lookup yields CDR1 SGHDT and CDR2 YYEEEE. The ends were cut back, 2 bases at V and 7 bases at J, with 3 bases in the middle. CDR3 DNA: TGTGCCAGCAGCTTTTACGGGGAGCTGTTTTTT. It translates to CASSFYGELFF.

This clone was detected once. This sequence joins TRBV6-5 and TRBJ2-5; 9 nucleotides agree with TRBD1. Germline-derived CDR1 and CDR2 are MNHEY and SVGAGI. V lost 6 bases to trimming and J lost 3 bases; unmatched junction nucleotides: 2. The CDR3 covers 13 residues. The DNA of the CDR3 is TGTGCCAGCAGCCGACAGGGGGAAGAGACCCAGTACTTC. The encoded protein is CASSRQGEETQYF.

The chain recombines TRBV7-9 with TRBJ1-3; 10 nucleotides agree with TRBD1. The CDR3 contains 17 residues. Germline CDR1 and CDR2: SEHNR and FQNEAQ (reference sequence). The ends lost 5 bases at V and 0 bases at J; junction bases unmatched: 7. This CDR3 is CASSPIDRGPSGNTIYF. The CDR3 DNA is TGTGCCAGCAGCCCCATCGACAGGGGGCCCTCTGGAAACACCATATATTTT.

The chain uses TRBV19 and TRBJ1-5; TRBD1 agrees at 8 bases. V shed 5 bases and J 5 bases; nucleotides not matched to a gene: 8. Germline CDR1 LNHDA, CDR2 SQIVND (reference sequence). The CDR3 runs 15 residues. CDR3 sequence: CASSSDRGDYQPQHF. The CDR3 DNA is TGTGCCAGTAGTTCAGACAGGGGAGATTATCAGCCCCAGCATTTT.

Here the CDR3 DNA reads TGTGCCAGCAGCTTAGACATCGGGACACCCAACTATGGCTACACCTTC. It yields the protein CASSLDIGTPNYGYTF. The chain couples TRBV7-2 to TRBJ1-2; possibly TRBD1 for D (6 bases). Germline loops: CDR1 SGHTA, CDR2 FQGNSA. The CDR3 is 16 residues long. V gave up 1 base and J gave up 2 bases, with 14 bases separating them.

The chain combines TRBV29-1 with TRBJ2-7; 10 positions match TRBD1. The CDR3 extends over 14 amino acids. Germline V lookup: CDR1 SQVTM, CDR2 ANQGSEA. V dropped 3 bases and J dropped 3; count of bases not matched to a gene: 5. The CDR3 reads CSVEEGQGLYEQYF. The CDR3 DNA is TGCAGCGTTGAGGAGGGACAGGGGCTCTACGAGCAGTACTTC.

This clone was observed at least ten times. The V call is TRBV7-9, the J call TRBJ2-6, with 9 bases lining up with TRBD1. CDR1 and CDR2 (germline): SEHNR, FQNEAQ (reference sequence). This CDR3 is 18 amino acids long. Trimming cost V 5 bases and J 4 bases; bases outside gene matches: 12. The CDR3 region is CASSQPGQGVWGANVLTF. For the CDR3, the DNA is TGTGCCAGCAGCCAACCGGGACAGGGTGTTTGGGGGGCCAACGTCCTGACTTTC. The variable domain in full, with the rest retrieved from reference TRBV7-9 and TRBJ2-6, is DTGVSQNPRHKITKRGQNVTFRCDPISEHNRLYWYRQTLGQGPEFLTYFQNEAQLEKSRLLSDRFSAERPKGSFSTLEIQRTEQGDSAMYLCASSQPGQGVWGANVLTFGAGSRLTVL.

The chain joins TRBV10-2 to TRBJ1-4; TRBD1 agrees at 7 bases. V was clipped by 0 bases and J by 7 bases; unmatched bases: 5. CDR3 size: 15 residues. The V gene's germline CDR1 is WSHSY and CDR2 SAAADI. This CDR3 reads CASSESTGSSEKLFF. As DNA, the CDR3 is TGCGCCAGCAGTGAGTCGACAGGGTCTAGTGAAAAACTGTTTTTT.

The genes are TRBV4-3 and TRBJ2-1; 8 bases match TRBD2. This CDR3 is 16 amino acids long. V lost 1 base, J lost 4 bases, and 6 bases stayed unmatched. Germline loops: CDR1 LGHNA, CDR2 YSLEER. The CDR3 coding sequence is TGCGCCAGCAGCCAAGGGGCCGGCGGGGGGTACAATGAGCAGTTCTTC. Translation gives CASSQGAGGGYNEQFF.

V usage is TRBV4-2 and J usage is TRBJ2-7; 9 bases fit TRBD2. Trimming removed 1 base from V and 1 base from J; junction bases left unmatched: 2. CDR1 is LGHNA, CDR2 YNFKEQ, per germline. This CDR3 contains 15 residues. The CDR3 is CASSQGLADSYEQYF. In nucleotides, the CDR3 is TGTGCCAGCAGCCAAGGACTAGCGGATTCCTACGAGCAGTACTTC.

The chain recombines TRBV9 with TRBJ2-2; D is perhaps TRBD1 (6 bases). Trimming took off 3 bases at V and 9 bases at J, with 18 bases between the two ends. In germline, CDR1 is SGDLS, CDR2 YYNGEE. This CDR3 has 15 amino acids. The CDR3 spells CASSADSTRSRELFF. The CDR3 DNA follows: TGTGCCAGCAGCGCGGACAGTACACGCAGTAGGGAGCTGTTTTTT. Variable domain in full (rest from reference TRBV9 and TRBJ2-2): DSGVTQTPKHLITATGQRVTLRCSPRSGDLSVYWYQQSLDQGLQFLIQYYNGEERAKGNILERFSAQQFPDLHSELNLSSLELGDSALYFCASSADSTRSRELFFGEGSRLTVL.

The chain is built from TRBV5-1 and TRBJ1-3, with TRBD1 as a possible D gene (6 bases). The CDR3 is 14 amino acids. Between the trimmed V and J ends, which lost 2 bases and 3 bases, there was a span of 9 bases. Germline assignment: CDR1 SGHRS and CDR2 YFSETQ. CDR3 residues: CASSFEGGGNTIYF. The CDR3 nucleotides are TGCGCCAGCAGCTTTGAAGGGGGTGGAAACACCATATATTTT.

This clone was counted a few times. Other nucleotide sequences in the sample specify the same CDR3. The chain has TRBV2 and TRBJ2-1; TRBD2 matches at 10 bases. CDR1 and CDR2 (germline): SNHLY, FYNNEI. Losses at the gene ends were 6 bases for V and 4 bases for J; bases not matched to a gene: 6. The CDR3 is 15 amino acids. The DNA of the CDR3 is TGTGCCAGCAGGGCGAGCGGGGGGGCGTACAATGAGCAGTTCTTC. Translating it yields CASRASGGAYNEQFF.

CDR3 protein: CASSLVEGSEQYF. CDR3 DNA sequence: TGTGCCAGCAGCTTAGTTGAGGGATCCGAGCAGTACTTC. The rearrangement uses TRBV11-2 and TRBJ2-7; TRBD2 is a possible D gene (5 bases). The CDR3 contains 13 residues. V shed 1 base and J shed 6 bases, with 10 bases lying between them. Germline CDR1 SGHAT, CDR2 FQNNGV.

The chain uses TRBV29-1 and TRBJ2-2; D is uncertain. The germline CDR1 and CDR2 sequences are SQVTM and ANQGSEA. V gave up 1 base and J gave up 3 bases, with 6 bases separating them. The CDR3 is 13 residues long. The CDR3 loop is CSVEVQDTGELFF. CDR3 DNA sequence: TGCAGCGTTGAAGTGCAGGACACCGGGGAGCTGTTTTTT.

The chain recombines TRBV5-1 with TRBJ2-2, with D maybe TRBD2 (5 bases). Germline V gives CDR1 SGHRS, CDR2 YFSETQ. The germline V and J ends were trimmed by 6 bases and 7 bases, with 13 bases remaining between them. CDR3 size: 13 residues. The CDR3 coding sequence is TGCGCCAGCACCTCGGGAAATCGCGGGGAGCTGTTTTTT. Protein sequence: CASTSGNRGELFF.

This chain joins TRBV5-1 and TRBJ1-4; 7 positions match TRBD1. The junction had 13 bases not matched to a gene; V was cut back by 4 bases and J by 7 bases. The germline V gene has CDR1 SGHRS and CDR2 YFSETQ. The CDR3 length is 16 residues. CDR3 protein: CASSRYAGTEGEKLFF. The CDR3 bases are TGCGCCAGCAGCAGATACGCTGGGACAGAAGGTGAAAAACTGTTTTTT.

This clone has only a few counts. The chain uses TRBV6-4 and TRBJ2-1; 9 bases match TRBD1. Germline CDR1 is MRHNA and CDR2 is SNTAGT. V was clipped by 8 bases and J by 6 bases; unmatched bases: 14. The CDR3 loop spans 16 amino acids. CDR3 sequence: CASSRTGDDPINEQFF. The CDR3 DNA is TGTGCCAGCTCCAGGACAGGGGATGACCCGATCAATGAGCAGTTCTTC.

This clone showed up just a few times. The chain joins TRBV30 to TRBJ1-1; D possibly corresponds to TRBD1 (5 bases). V dropped 0 bases and J dropped 7 bases, with 9 bases sitting between them. The germline gives CDR1 GTSNPN, CDR2 SVGIG (reference sequence). The CDR3 has 12 residues. The CDR3 DNA is TGTGCCTGGAGTGTACTGGGGGGTGAAGCTTTCTTT. It yields the protein CAWSVLGGEAFF. Full variable domain (outside the CDR3, taken from reference TRBV30 and TRBJ1-1): SQTIHQWPATLVQPVGSPLSLECTVEGTSNPNLYWYRQAAGRGLQLLFYSVGIGQISSEVPQNLSASRPQDRQFILSSKKLLLSDSGFYLCAWSVLGGEAFFGQGTRLTVV.

The J gene is TRBJ1-5, the V gene TRBV10-3; TRBD1 agrees at 9 bases. This CDR3 spans 16 amino acids. V dropped 5 bases and J dropped 4; count of bases not matched to a gene: 9. The V gene's germline CDR1 is ENHRY and CDR2 SYGVKD. The CDR3 loop reads CAISSGQGILNQPQHF. The CDR3 DNA reads as TGTGCCATCAGTTCAGGACAGGGGATCTTAAATCAGCCCCAGCATTTT.

This chain connects TRBV2 to TRBJ2-7; 7 bases are shared with TRBD2. In germline, CDR1 is SNHLY, CDR2 FYNNEI. J was trimmed by 4 bases and V by 2 bases; bases with no gene match: 11. The CDR3 spans 16 residues. The CDR3 is CASSENGKTSWYEQYF. CDR3 sequence (DNA): TGTGCCAGCAGTGAAAATGGGAAGACTAGCTGGTACGAGCAGTACTTC.

As DNA, the CDR3 is TGCGCCAGCAGCTTGGAAACAGGGGACAATCAGCCCCAGCATTTT. Its translation: CASSLETGDNQPQHF. The rearrangement links TRBV5-1 to TRBJ1-5; 7 bases match TRBD1. After removal of 0 bases from V and 3 bases from J, the junction contained 3 bases not matched to a gene. Germline V gene lookup returns CDR1 SGHRS and CDR2 YFSETQ. CDR3 length equals 15 residues.

The chain carries TRBV18 and TRBJ1-5; 10 nucleotides match TRBD1. The CDR3 length is 16 residues. Germline CDR1 and CDR2: KGHSH and LQKENI. After removal of 4 bases from V and 7 bases from J, the junction contained 10 bases not matched to a gene. The CDR3 reads CASSLTGQGPLQPQHF. CDR3 DNA sequence: TGTGCCAGCTCACTAACGGGACAGGGGCCCTTACAGCCCCAGCATTTT.

The chain uses TRBV6-5 and TRBJ2-7; D gene uncertain. The CDR3 has 14 residues. Per the germline V gene, CDR1 is MNHEY and CDR2 is SVGAGI. V lost 7 bases and J 1 base, leaving 14 bases between the germline ends. DNA for the CDR3: TGTGCCAGCACCCTTACGCAGGTTTCCTACGAGCAGTACTTC. This encodes CASTLTQVSYEQYF.

The chain couples TRBV3-1 (or the pseudogene TRBV3-2) to TRBJ1-2, with 7 bases fitting TRBD1. The junction had 8 bases not matched to a gene; V was cut back by 0 bases and J by 4 bases. Per germline, CDR1 LGHDT and CDR2 YNNKEL (reference sequence). The CDR3 is made up of 16 amino acids. The chain's CDR3 is CASSQDTPGQSYGYTF. CDR3 sequence (DNA): TGTGCCAGCAGCCAAGATACCCCGGGACAGAGCTATGGCTACACCTTC.

The V call is TRBV7-9, the J call TRBJ1-2, with 10 bases that match TRBD1. Germline V CDR1 and CDR2: SEHNR, FQNEAQ (reference sequence). This CDR3 spans 15 amino acids. Germline trimming cut 5 bases from V and 6 bases from J; bases unmatched to any gene: 9. The CDR3, as DNA: TGTGCCAGCAGCGCAAACCCGGGACAGGGGAATGGCTACACCTTC. Translation: CASSANPGQGNGYTF.

The genes are TRBV6-5 and TRBJ2-6; no clear D. This CDR3 has 12 residues. V lost 10 bases and J 0 bases, leaving 4 bases between the germline ends. Germline CDR1 MNHEY, CDR2 SVGAGI. The CDR3 sequence: CATHSGANVLTF. DNA for the CDR3: TGTGCCACCCACTCTGGGGCCAACGTCCTGACTTTC.